This T cell receptor beta chain emerged from a study of CD8 T cells in Susac syndrome. Study-level findings and limits: That the number of individuals in its TCR sequencing and HLA analysis was relatively small was acknowledged by the study.

This CDR3 region has 15 residues. CDR1 is SGHAT and CDR2 is FQNNGV in the germline V gene. V lost 5 bases and J lost 4; bases outside the gene matches: 8. Comment on this clonotype: What it binds is not known.

Random hexamers served to reverse transcribe roughly 0.5 to 1 ug RNA. TCRdb processed the immunoSEQ multiplex PCR reads anew with MiXCR; each CDR3 protein has one entry. Counted here are about 240,000 distinct CDR3 sequences, 90% to 96% occurring once; the ten biggest clones make up about 0.095%. TEMRA cells were FACS-enriched, while CD8+ and CD4+ T cells were negatively isolated. The sample consisted of CD4+ T cells from PBMCs. This sequence originates from a human donor with Susac syndrome. V usage is TRBV11-2 and J usage is TRBJ2-5; 9 nucleotides match TRBD2. CDR3 DNA: TGTGCCAGCAGCCCCGGGACTAGCATTTCAGAGACCCAGTACTTC. This sequence encodes CASSPGTSISETQYF.